These T cell receptor beta chains were read from a single sample in a study of human T cells and chemical hapten exposure. Each CDR3 protein gets one entry after TCRdb re-called the 5' RACE reads with MiXCR. This table holds 110,000 or so distinct CDR3 sequences, around a fifth found once. These receptors were taken from a human donor in good health. CDR3s include the opening cysteine and the closing phenylalanine or tryptophan. A D gene is named only where the DNA matches it firmly. Only some rows state a clone size, as once, few, many or a class for expanded clones.

>TRBJ1-2|.|TRBV28|.
TGTGCCAGCAGTTTAGGGGCGGCTAACTATGGCTACACCTTC
CASSLGAANYGYTF
>TRBJ2-5|.|TRBV6-5|few
TGTGCCAGCGGGCCGCGAGGAGAGACCCAGTACTTC
CASGPRGETQYF
>TRBJ1-5|.|TRBV2|.
TGTGCCAGTTCGACGACACAGAATCATCAGCCCCAGCATTTT
CASSTTQNHQPQHF
>TRBJ2-1|TRBD2|TRBV3-1|few
TGTGCCAGCAGCCTGCGGGAGGGGGGGTACAATGAGCAGTTCTTC
CASSLREGGYNEQFF
>TRBJ2-5|.|TRBV5-4|.
TGTGCCAGCAGCCCAGGACAGATCCAAGAGACCCAGTACTTC
CASSPGQIQETQYF
>TRBJ1-5|.|TRBV4-1|few
TGCGCCAGCAGCCACCTACAGGACATTTTCGGCAATCAGCCCCAGCATTTT
CASSHLQDIFGNQPQHF
>TRBJ1-2|.|TRBV9|.
TGTGCCAGCAGCGTAGCCGGGGCCCCCTCAGGGGGCTACACCTTC
CASSVAGAPSGGYTF
>TRBJ2-4|.|TRBV10-2|few
TGCGCCAGCAGTGACCATCCCCGGGCAGCGAACAGGGTAAACATTCAGTACTTC
CASSDHPRAANRVNIQYF
>TRBJ2-7|TRBD1|TRBV28|.
TGTGCCAGCAGTTTGCCCCCATGGCCGGGACAGGGGAAAACCTACGAGCAGTACTTC
CASSLPPWPGQGKTYEQYF
>TRBJ2-5|.|TRBV27|few
TGTGCCAGCAGTTTATCTATAGCGCCCGCGGCCCAGTACTTC
CASSLSIAPAAQYF